The rows below give T cell receptor beta chains drawn from one sample of a study of T cell responses to AZD1222 COVID-19 vaccine. The protocol was immunoSEQ multiplex PCR, while the TCRdb copy is restricted to in-frame clones and leaves out a portion. The data show about 83,000 clones, around 89% seen once. The source material was peripheral blood, sampled on day 0 of MenACWY control vaccination. The receptor source for this set is an adult in good health. CDR3s include the opening cysteine and the closing phenylalanine or tryptophan. Each record gives: CDR3 protein, CDR3 DNA, clone size, J gene, D gene, V gene. D genes are given only for firm matches. The size field is filled for only some rows; it gives once, few, many or a size class.

cdr3_aa: CAWRRSGADTEAFF
cdr3_nt: TGTGCCTGGAGGAGGTCAGGTGCGGACACTGAAGCTTTCTTT
clone_size: NA
j_call: TRBJ1-1
d_call: NA
v_call: TRBV30

cdr3_aa: CASSSVPSTDTQYF
cdr3_nt: TGTGCCAGCAGTAGCGTCCCTAGCACAGATACGCAGTATTTT
clone_size: NA
j_call: TRBJ2-3
d_call: NA
v_call: TRBV6-5

cdr3_aa: CASSQEGFPRDLRETQYF
cdr3_nt: TGCGCCAGCAGCCAGGAAGGATTCCCTAGGGACCTGCGGGAGACCCAGTACTTC
clone_size: NA
j_call: TRBJ2-5
d_call: NA
v_call: TRBV4-3

cdr3_aa: CAISQNTGQGVRNEQFF
cdr3_nt: TGTGCCATCAGTCAAAACACGGGACAGGGGGTGAGGAATGAGCAGTTCTTC
clone_size: NA
j_call: TRBJ2-1
d_call: TRBD1
v_call: TRBV10-3

cdr3_aa: CASSSFPDTFSLAGDGIGELFF
cdr3_nt: TGTGCCAGCAGCTCATTTCCGGACACCTTTTCTTTAGCGGGAGACGGGATCGGGGAGCTGTTTTTT
clone_size: NA
j_call: TRBJ2-2
d_call: TRBD2
v_call: TRBV7-8

cdr3_aa: CAIRDSEKLFF
cdr3_nt: TGTGCCATCAGGGACAGCGAAAAACTGTTTTTT
clone_size: NA
j_call: TRBJ1-4
d_call: NA
v_call: TRBV10-3

cdr3_aa: CASSLDRSSGWNEQFF
cdr3_nt: TGTGCCAGCAGCTTAGATCGGTCTAGCGGGTGGAATGAGCAGTTCTTC
clone_size: once
j_call: TRBJ2-1
d_call: TRBD2
v_call: TRBV7-2

cdr3_aa: CASSLWSSNTGELFF
cdr3_nt: TGTGCCAGCAGCTTATGGTCCAGTAACACCGGGGAGCTGTTTTTT
clone_size: NA
j_call: TRBJ2-2
d_call: NA
v_call: TRBV7-9

cdr3_aa: CASSLNMGLLNTEAFF
cdr3_nt: TGTGCCAGCAGCTTGAACATGGGACTGCTGAACACTGAAGCTTTCTTT
clone_size: few
j_call: TRBJ1-1
d_call: NA
v_call: TRBV7-2

cdr3_aa: CATSDFIDGNYGYTF
cdr3_nt: TGTGCCACCAGTGATTTTATCGACGGGAACTATGGCTACACCTTC
clone_size: few
j_call: TRBJ1-2
d_call: NA
v_call: TRBV24-1

cdr3_aa: CASSQLAGEDNEQFF
cdr3_nt: TGTGCCAGCAGCCAGCTAGCGGGAGAGGACAATGAGCAGTTCTTC
clone_size: NA
j_call: TRBJ2-1
d_call: TRBD2
v_call: TRBV4-2

cdr3_aa: CASSLLGPDTQYF
cdr3_nt: TGTGCCAGCAGTTTATTGGGCCCAGATACGCAGTATTTT
clone_size: NA
j_call: TRBJ2-3
d_call: NA
v_call: TRBV27

cdr3_aa: CASLTAGTGGYEQYF
cdr3_nt: TGTGCCAGCCTCACCGCCGGGACAGGGGGTTACGAGCAGTACTTC
clone_size: once
j_call: TRBJ2-7
d_call: TRBD1
v_call: TRBV2

cdr3_aa: CASSSQGTSGSKLDEQFF
cdr3_nt: TGTGCCAGCAGCTCCCAGGGGACTAGCGGGAGTAAGTTGGATGAGCAGTTCTTC
clone_size: NA
j_call: TRBJ2-1
d_call: TRBD2
v_call: TRBV7-2

cdr3_aa: CASSQKGGIDSYEQYF
cdr3_nt: TGCGCCAGCAGCCAAAAGGGGGGGATTGACTCCTACGAGCAGTACTTC
clone_size: once
j_call: TRBJ2-7
d_call: NA
v_call: TRBV4-3

cdr3_aa: CASSLRRDRGNEQFF
cdr3_nt: TGTGCCAGCAGCCTAAGACGGGACAGGGGCAATGAGCAGTTCTTC
clone_size: NA
j_call: TRBJ2-1
d_call: TRBD1
v_call: TRBV14

cdr3_aa: CASSPGQLYNSPLHF
cdr3_nt: TGTGCCAGCAGCCCTGGACAGCTTTATAATTCACCCCTCCACTTT
clone_size: NA
j_call: TRBJ1-6
d_call: NA
v_call: TRBV7-9

cdr3_aa: CASRSIGQSYQPQHF
cdr3_nt: TGTGCCAGCAGGTCTATAGGACAGAGTTATCAGCCCCAGCATTTT
clone_size: NA
j_call: TRBJ1-5
d_call: NA
v_call: TRBV27

cdr3_aa: CASSLGGRRQETQYF
cdr3_nt: TGTGCCAGCAGCTTGGGAGGGAGGAGGCAAGAGACCCAGTACTTC
clone_size: NA
j_call: TRBJ2-5
d_call: NA
v_call: TRBV5-4